Below are 21 T cell receptor beta chains sequenced from a single sample in a study of tumor-infiltrating lymphocytes in oesophageal squamous cell carcinoma. Each CDR3 protein is one row after TCRdb ran MiXCR on the PCR reads. In the table there are about 20,000 distinct CDR3 sequences, roughly two fifths of which are singletons. Sample: esophageal tumor tissue. These receptors all come from a male donor with esophageal squamous cell carcinoma.

Remarks on this clonotype: Without the conserved terminal phenylalanine or tryptophan, this CDR3 likely stems from a read error. No DNA is shown, since the ends of the CDR3 on it are uncertain; the CDR3 is the one TCRdb lists. This chain uses TRBV11-3 with TRBJ1-6; the DNA was not compared with TRBD1, the D call given in the table. The CDR3 extends over 10 residues, inclusive of both ends. The V gene's germline CDR1 is SGHNT and CDR2 YENEEA. The CDR3: CASSLWITGQ.

Remarks on this clonotype: This may be a read error: a much more frequent sequence differs by one nucleotide. The chain uses TRBV7-4 and TRBJ2-7, with TRBD2 matching 14 bases. Germline CDR1 reads SGHVT; CDR2 reads SQSDAQ. V shed 5 bases and J 7 bases; nucleotides not matched to a gene: 10. The CDR3 is made up of 16 amino acids. In DNA, the CDR3 is TGTGCCAGCAGCCCGCGGACTAGCGGGAGGAATGTTGAGCAGTACTTC. Translation gives CASSPRTSGRNVEQYF.

This clonotype was counted only a few times. The chain has TRBV11-2 and TRBJ2-1; 9 nucleotides align to TRBD2. With the DNA end fitting TRBJ2-7 better, the J assignment may be wrong. The V gene's germline CDR1 is SGHAT and CDR2 FQNNGV. This CDR3 region has 14 residues. CDR3 region: CASSFGTSPNEQYF. The CDR3 DNA follows: TGTGCCAGCAGCTTCGGGACTAGCCCTAATGAGCAGTACTTC.

The V gene is TRBV7-6, the J gene TRBJ2-5, with D possibly matching TRBD1 (6 bases). The assigned J gene may be wrong: the sequence end matches TRBJ2-7 better. The length of the CDR3 is 12 residues. Germline values: CDR1 SGHVS, CDR2 FNYEAQ. The CDR3 spells CASRSDSYEQYF. The CDR3 nucleotides are TGTGCCAGCAGATCGGACAGCTACGAGCAGTACTTC.

This clonotype was counted ten times or more. The rearrangement links TRBV11-2 to TRBJ2-1, with D unclear. Near its end, the DNA agrees better with TRBJ2-7, so the J call may be wrong. Germline lookup yields CDR1 SGHAT and CDR2 FQNNGV. The CDR3 consists of 13 residues. This CDR3 reads CASSLTPYNEQYF. The CDR3 DNA is TGTGCCAGCAGCTTAACCCCTTACAATGAGCAGTACTTC.

This clonotype was seen at least ten times. The chain combines TRBV6-2 or TRBV6-3 with TRBJ2-7; D is ambiguous. The CDR3 spans 14 residues. V gave up 1 base and J gave up 3 bases, with 10 bases separating them. Per the germline V gene, CDR1 is MNHEY and CDR2 is SVGEGT. CDR3 residues: CASSYWGTSYEQYF. CDR3 sequence (DNA): TGTGCCAGCAGTTACTGGGGAACCAGCTACGAGCAGTACTTC.

Details on this clonotype: Lacking the conserved final phenylalanine or tryptophan, this CDR3 likely reflects a read error. No DNA is shown, since the ends of the CDR3 on it are uncertain; the CDR3 is the one TCRdb lists. V and J are TRBV6-8 and TRBJ2-3; the table's D call, TRBD1, has no DNA check behind it. Termini included, the CDR3 measures 18 amino acids. Germline assignment: CDR1 MNHGY and CDR2 SAAAGT. The CDR3 loop reads CASSSLPKPTSGANVLTS.

This clonotype was picked up many times. The chain is built from TRBV5-6 and TRBJ2-5, with TRBD2 identical over 9 bases. The V and J ends lost 1 base and 9 bases, in that order; junction bases with no gene match: 13. The CDR3 contains 16 residues. Germline V gene lookup returns CDR1 SGHDT and CDR2 YYEEEE. The CDR3 here is CASSLKAGGPGGSQYF. CDR3 bases: TGTGCCAGCAGCTTGAAAGCGGGGGGCCCTGGAGGGTCCCAGTACTTC.

This clonotype was detected many times. It may be a read error: a sequence one base away is much more abundant. This chain joins TRBV11-2 and TRBJ2-7; perhaps D is TRBD1 or TRBD2 (7 bases each). Germline values: CDR1 SGHAT, CDR2 FQNNGV. The V end was cut by 4 bases, the J end by 7 bases, with 17 bases between. The CDR3 contains 14 residues. The chain's CDR3 is CASSSPGGRGEQYF. The CDR3 coding sequence is TGTGCCAGCAGCTCCCCAGGGGGGAGGGGTGAGCAGTACTTC.

This clonotype was seen many times. A read error may explain this, as a much larger clone is one base away. The CDR3 DNA is TGCGCCAGCAGCCAAGAGTCGAGTGAGCAGTACTTC. It is translated as CASSQESSEQYF. The chain recombines TRBV4-1 with TRBJ2-7; D is ambiguous. CDR3 length equals 12 residues. Per the germline V gene, CDR1 is MGHRA and CDR2 is YSYEKL. V was cut by 0 bases and J by 7 bases, with 7 bases left in between.

The rearrangement uses TRBV7-9 and TRBJ1-6, with TRBD1 identical over 7 bases. Germline V gene lookup returns CDR1 SEHNR and CDR2 FQNEAQ (reference sequence). The CDR3 extends over 15 amino acids. Trimming removed 4 bases from V and 7 bases from J; junction bases left unmatched: 7. CDR3 sequence: CASSSQGQQNSPLHF. The CDR3 DNA reads as TGTGCCAGCAGCTCGCAGGGACAGCAAAATTCACCCCTCCACTTT.

This clonotype is medium-sized by share. V usage is TRBV7-8 and J usage is TRBJ2-5; D not resolved. Trimming pared 4 bases from V and 5 bases from J, leaving 11 bases between. From germline, CDR1 is SGHVS and CDR2 FQNEAQ. This CDR3 is 13 amino acids long. This CDR3 is CASSYSGWETQYF. The CDR3 nucleotides are TGTGCCAGCAGCTACTCCGGGTGGGAGACCCAGTACTTC.

This clonotype came up many times. A read error is possible here, since a much larger clone lies one base away. The chain links TRBV7-8 to TRBJ2-3, with D perhaps TRBD2 (5 bases). Trimming removed 3 bases at V and 14 bases at J, with 21 bases between. This CDR3 comprises 14 residues. Germline-derived CDR1 and CDR2 are SGHVS and FQNEAQ. CDR3 sequence (DNA): TGTGCCAGCAGCTTCGTCCCTAACACCGGGGAGCTGTATTTT. Encoded protein: CASSFVPNTGELYF.

The chain couples TRBV11-2 to TRBJ2-3; 13 nucleotides match TRBD2. The CDR3 has 18 amino acids. V was clipped by 5 bases and J by 1 base; unmatched bases: 9. CDR1 SGHAT and CDR2 FQNNGV come from the germline V gene. In DNA, the CDR3 is TGTGCCAGCAGCCGCCGGACTAGCGGGAGTTCAGGCACAGATACGCAGTATTTT. Translating gives CASSRRTSGSSGTDTQYF.

This clonotype was counted many times. V is TRBV27 and J is TRBJ2-7; possibly TRBD1 for D (6 bases). V was clipped by 2 bases and J by 0 bases, with 11 bases between them. The CDR3 is 15 amino acids. Germline loops: CDR1 MNHEY, CDR2 SMNVEV (reference sequence). CDR3 residues: CASSLRRQASYEQYF. The CDR3 DNA follows: TGTGCCAGCAGTTTACGTCGACAGGCCTCCTACGAGCAGTACTTC.

Ten or more counts support this clonotype. CDR3 DNA: TGCGCCAGCAGCCAAGTACAGGGGGCGGGTAATGAGCAGTTCTTC. Encoded protein: CASSQVQGAGNEQFF. The V gene is TRBV4-1, the J gene TRBJ2-1; 9 bases are shared with TRBD1. The CDR3 has 15 residues. CDR1 and CDR2 (germline): MGHRA, YSYEKL. Germline trimming cut 1 base from V and 7 bases from J; bases unmatched to any gene: 5.

This clonotype is medium-sized (0.01 to 0.1%) in the sample. The chain is built from TRBV12-3 or TRBV12-4 and TRBJ2-3; 13 bases are shared with TRBD2. The J segment lost 1 base and the V segment lost 6 bases, leaving 13 bases of the junction unmatched. The CDR3 consists of 19 residues. CDR3 DNA: TGTGCCAGCAGACCAAGACTAGCGGGGGGCGTTATAGGCACAGATACGCAGTATTTT. This encodes CASRPRLAGGVIGTDTQYF.

This clonotype showed up just once. No conserved phenylalanine or tryptophan is present at the end of the CDR3, so a read error is the likely explanation. It is unclear where the CDR3 begins or ends on the DNA, so no DNA is shown, and the CDR3 is as TCRdb lists it. This chain links TRBV28 with TRBJ2-6; TRBD2, as called in the table, went unchecked against the DNA. The CDR3 is 16 amino acids long, termini counted. Germline V gene data show CDR1 as MDHEN and CDR2 as SYDVKM. CDR3 region: CASSFVGSDSPLHFGN.

The chain links TRBV6-1 to TRBJ2-3; the match to TRBD2 covers 10 bases. J lost 4 bases, V lost 5 bases, and 6 bases had no gene match. CDR1 MNHNS and CDR2 SASEGT come from the germline V gene. CDR3 length: 15 residues. The CDR3 nucleotides are TGTGCCAGCAGTTACGGGCTAGCGGGAGCAGATACGCAGTATTTT. The encoded protein is CASSYGLAGADTQYF.

At least ten counts were recorded for this clonotype. V gene TRBV20-1 combines with J gene TRBJ2-1, with D perhaps matching TRBD2 (5 bases). V was pared by 6 bases and J by 0 bases, with 12 bases between. Germline-derived CDR1 and CDR2 are DFQATT and SNEGSKA (reference sequence). This CDR3 contains 14 residues. CDR3 region: CSASRRDSYNEQFF. The CDR3, as DNA: TGCAGTGCATCCCGACGGGACTCCTACAATGAGCAGTTCTTC.

The chain carries TRBV7-2 and TRBJ2-6; D might be TRBD2 (7 bases). The DNA end favors TRBJ2-4, so the J call may be wrong. The germline gives CDR1 SGHTA, CDR2 FQGNSA. This CDR3 spans 12 amino acids. The CDR3 DNA reads as TGTGCCAGCAGCGTGGGGGGGCGCTTTCAGTACTTC. Encoded protein: CASSVGGRFQYF.